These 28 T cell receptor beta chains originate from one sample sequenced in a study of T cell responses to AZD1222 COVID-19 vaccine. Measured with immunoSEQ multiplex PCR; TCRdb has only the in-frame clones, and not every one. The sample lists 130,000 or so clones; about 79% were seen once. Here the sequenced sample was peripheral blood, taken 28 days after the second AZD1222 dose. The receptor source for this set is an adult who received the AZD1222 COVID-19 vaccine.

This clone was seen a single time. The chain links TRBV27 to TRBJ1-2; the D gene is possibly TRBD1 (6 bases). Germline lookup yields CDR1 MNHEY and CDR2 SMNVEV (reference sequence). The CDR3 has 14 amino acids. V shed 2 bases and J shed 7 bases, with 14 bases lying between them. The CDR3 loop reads CASSLVQGPGGYTF. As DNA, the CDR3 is TGTGCCAGCAGTTTAGTACAGGGCCCGGGTGGCTACACCTTC.

The chain's CDR3 is CASSWSWDTQYF. The CDR3 DNA is TGTGCCAGCAGCTGGTCTTGGGATACGCAGTATTTT. The V gene is TRBV14, the J gene TRBJ2-3; no firm D call. This CDR3 is built from 12 residues. Germline V gene data show CDR1 as SGHDN and CDR2 as FVKESK. The V and J ends lost 5 bases and 6 bases respectively, with 9 bases between them.

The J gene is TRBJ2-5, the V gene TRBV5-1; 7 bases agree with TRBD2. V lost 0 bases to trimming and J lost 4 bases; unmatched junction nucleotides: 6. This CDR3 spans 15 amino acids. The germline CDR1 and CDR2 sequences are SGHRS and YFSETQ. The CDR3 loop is CASSLVSSGAETQYF. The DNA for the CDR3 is TGCGCCAGCAGCTTGGTGTCTAGCGGAGCAGAGACCCAGTACTTC.

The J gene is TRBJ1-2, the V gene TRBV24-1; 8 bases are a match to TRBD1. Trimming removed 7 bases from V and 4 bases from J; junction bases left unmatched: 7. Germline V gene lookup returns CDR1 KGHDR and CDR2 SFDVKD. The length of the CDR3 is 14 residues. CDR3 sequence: CATRKTGDAYGYTF. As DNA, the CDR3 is TGTGCCACCAGAAAGACAGGGGACGCCTATGGCTACACCTTC.

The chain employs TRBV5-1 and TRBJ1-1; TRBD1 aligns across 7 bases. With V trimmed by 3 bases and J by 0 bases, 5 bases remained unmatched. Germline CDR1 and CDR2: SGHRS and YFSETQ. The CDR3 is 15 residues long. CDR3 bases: TGCGCCAGCAGCTGGATGGGACAGCTGAACACTGAAGCTTTCTTT. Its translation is CASSWMGQLNTEAFF.

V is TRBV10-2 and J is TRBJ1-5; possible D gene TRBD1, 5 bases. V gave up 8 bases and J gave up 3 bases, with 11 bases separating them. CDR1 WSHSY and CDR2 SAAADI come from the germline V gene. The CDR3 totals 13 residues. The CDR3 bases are TGCGCCAGCTGGGCGGGGGACAATCAGCCCCAGCATTTT. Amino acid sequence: CASWAGDNQPQHF.

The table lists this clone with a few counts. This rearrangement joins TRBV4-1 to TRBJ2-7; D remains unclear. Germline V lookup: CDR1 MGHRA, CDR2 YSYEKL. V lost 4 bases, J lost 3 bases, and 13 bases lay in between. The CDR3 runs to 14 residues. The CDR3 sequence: CASSRLGLSYEQYF. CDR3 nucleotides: TGCGCCAGCAGCCGCCTGGGCTTAAGCTACGAGCAGTACTTC.

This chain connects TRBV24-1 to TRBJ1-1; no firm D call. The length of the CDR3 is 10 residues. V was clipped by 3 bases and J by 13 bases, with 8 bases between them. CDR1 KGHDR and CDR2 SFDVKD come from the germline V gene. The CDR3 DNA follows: TGTGCCACCAGTGATGTCGGAGGTTTCTTT. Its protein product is CATSDVGGFF.

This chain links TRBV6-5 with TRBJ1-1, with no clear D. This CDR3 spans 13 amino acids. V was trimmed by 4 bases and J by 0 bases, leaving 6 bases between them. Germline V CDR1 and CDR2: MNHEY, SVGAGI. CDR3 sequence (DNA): TGTGCCAGCAGTTCTTCAGTGAACACTGAAGCTTTCTTT. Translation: CASSSSVNTEAFF.

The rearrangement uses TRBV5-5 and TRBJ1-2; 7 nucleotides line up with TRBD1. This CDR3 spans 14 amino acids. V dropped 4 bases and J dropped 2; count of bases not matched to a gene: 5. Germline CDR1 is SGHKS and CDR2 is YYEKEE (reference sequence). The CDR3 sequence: CASSHVTGNYGYTF. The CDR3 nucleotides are TGTGCCAGCAGCCACGTGACAGGGAACTATGGCTACACCTTC.

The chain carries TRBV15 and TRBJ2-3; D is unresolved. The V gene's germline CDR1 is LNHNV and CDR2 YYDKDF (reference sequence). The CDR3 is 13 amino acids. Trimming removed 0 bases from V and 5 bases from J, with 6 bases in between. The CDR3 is CATSRDRLDTQYF. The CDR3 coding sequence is TGTGCCACCAGCAGAGATCGTTTAGATACGCAGTATTTT.

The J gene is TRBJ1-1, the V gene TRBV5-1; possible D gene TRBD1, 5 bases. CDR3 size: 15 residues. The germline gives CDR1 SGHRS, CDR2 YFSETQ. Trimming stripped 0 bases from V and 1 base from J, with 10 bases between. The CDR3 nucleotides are TGCGCCAGCAGCTTGGGGGGCGGAAAGAACACTGAAGCTTTCTTT. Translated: CASSLGGGKNTEAFF.

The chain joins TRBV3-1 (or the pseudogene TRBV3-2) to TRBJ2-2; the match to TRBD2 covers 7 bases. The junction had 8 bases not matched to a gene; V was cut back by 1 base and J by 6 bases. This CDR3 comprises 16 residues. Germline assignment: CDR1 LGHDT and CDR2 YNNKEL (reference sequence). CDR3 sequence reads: CASSQGGSGSAGELFF. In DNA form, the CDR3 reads TGTGCCAGCAGCCAAGGAGGTAGCGGGTCCGCCGGGGAGCTGTTTTTT.

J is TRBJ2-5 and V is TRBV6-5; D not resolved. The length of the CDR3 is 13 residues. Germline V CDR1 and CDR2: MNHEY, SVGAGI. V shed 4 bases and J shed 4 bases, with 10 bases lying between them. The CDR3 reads CASSLDGGETQYF. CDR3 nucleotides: TGTGCCAGCAGTTTGGACGGTGGAGAGACCCAGTACTTC.

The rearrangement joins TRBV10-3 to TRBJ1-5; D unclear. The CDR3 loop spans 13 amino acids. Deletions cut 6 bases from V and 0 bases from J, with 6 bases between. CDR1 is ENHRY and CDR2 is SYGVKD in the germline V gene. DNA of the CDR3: TGTGCCATCAGGGAAAATAGCAATCAGCCCCAGCATTTT. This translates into CAIRENSNQPQHF.

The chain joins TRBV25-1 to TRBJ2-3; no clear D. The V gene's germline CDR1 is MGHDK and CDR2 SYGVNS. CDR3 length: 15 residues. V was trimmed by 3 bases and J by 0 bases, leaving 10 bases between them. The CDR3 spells CASSEDRTSTDTQYF. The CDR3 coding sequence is TGTGCCAGCAGTGAGGACCGAACTAGCACAGATACGCAGTATTTT.

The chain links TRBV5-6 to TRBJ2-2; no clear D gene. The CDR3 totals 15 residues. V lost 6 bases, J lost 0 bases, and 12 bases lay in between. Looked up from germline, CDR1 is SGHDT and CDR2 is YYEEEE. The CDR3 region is CASTQGGSNTGELFF. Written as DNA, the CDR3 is TGTGCCAGCACCCAAGGTGGGTCGAACACCGGGGAGCTGTTTTTT.

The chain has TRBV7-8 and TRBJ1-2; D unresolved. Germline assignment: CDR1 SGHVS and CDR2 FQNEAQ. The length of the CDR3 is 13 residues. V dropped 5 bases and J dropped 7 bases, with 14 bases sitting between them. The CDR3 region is CASSPDPLFGYTF. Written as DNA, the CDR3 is TGTGCCAGCAGCCCCGACCCTTTATTTGGCTACACCTTC.

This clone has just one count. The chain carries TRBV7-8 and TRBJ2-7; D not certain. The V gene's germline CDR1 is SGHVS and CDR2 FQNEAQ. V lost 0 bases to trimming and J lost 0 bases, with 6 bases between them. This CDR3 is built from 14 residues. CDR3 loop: CASSLAGTSYEQYF. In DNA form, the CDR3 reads TGTGCCAGCAGCTTAGCGGGCACCTCCTACGAGCAGTACTTC.

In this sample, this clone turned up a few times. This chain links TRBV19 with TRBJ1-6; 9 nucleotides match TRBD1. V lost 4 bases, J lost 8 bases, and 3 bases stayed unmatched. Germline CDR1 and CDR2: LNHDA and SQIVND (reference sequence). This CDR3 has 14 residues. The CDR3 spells CASSTTGGDSPLHF. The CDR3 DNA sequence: TGTGCCAGTAGTACGACAGGGGGGGATTCACCCCTCCACTTT.

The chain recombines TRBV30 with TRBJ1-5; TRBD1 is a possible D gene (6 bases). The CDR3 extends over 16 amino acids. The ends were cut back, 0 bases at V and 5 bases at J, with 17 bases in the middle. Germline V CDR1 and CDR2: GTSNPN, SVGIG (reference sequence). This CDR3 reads CAWSVTGARWDQPQHF. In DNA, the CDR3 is TGTGCCTGGAGTGTCACGGGGGCCCGATGGGATCAGCCCCAGCATTTT.

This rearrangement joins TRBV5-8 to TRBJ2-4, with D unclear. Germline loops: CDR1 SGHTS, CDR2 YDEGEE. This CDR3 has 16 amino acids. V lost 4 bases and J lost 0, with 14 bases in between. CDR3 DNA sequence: TGTGCCAGCAGCCTGGCCTCATTTCTAGCCAAAAACATTCAGTACTTC. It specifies CASSLASFLAKNIQYF.

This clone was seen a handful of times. The CDR3 region is CASSPGQSNQPQHF. The CDR3 DNA follows: TGTGCCAGCTCACCAGGCCAGAGCAATCAGCCCCAGCATTTT. The chain has TRBV18 and TRBJ1-5; D ambiguous. Per germline, CDR1 KGHSH and CDR2 LQKENI. The V gene lost 2 bases and the J gene lost 1 base, with 6 bases spanning the gap. This CDR3 comprises 14 residues.

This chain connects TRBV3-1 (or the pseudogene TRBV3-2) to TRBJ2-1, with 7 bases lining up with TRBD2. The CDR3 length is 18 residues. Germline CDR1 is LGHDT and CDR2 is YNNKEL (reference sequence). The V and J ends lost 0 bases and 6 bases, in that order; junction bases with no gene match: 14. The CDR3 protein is CASSQDRPGGVPPNEQFF. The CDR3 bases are TGTGCCAGCAGCCAAGATAGGCCTGGGGGGGTCCCCCCCAATGAGCAGTTCTTC.

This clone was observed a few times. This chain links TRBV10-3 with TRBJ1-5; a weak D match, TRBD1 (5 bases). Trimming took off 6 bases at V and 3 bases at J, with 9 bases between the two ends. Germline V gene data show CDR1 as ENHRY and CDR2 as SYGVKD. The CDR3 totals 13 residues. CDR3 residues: CAISTGINQPQHF. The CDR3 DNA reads TGTGCCATCAGCACAGGTATCAATCAGCCCCAGCATTTT.

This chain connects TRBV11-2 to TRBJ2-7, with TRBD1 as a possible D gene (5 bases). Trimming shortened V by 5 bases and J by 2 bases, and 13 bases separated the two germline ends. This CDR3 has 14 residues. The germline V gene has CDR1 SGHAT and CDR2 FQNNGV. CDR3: CASSPQGLTYEQYF. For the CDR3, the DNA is TGTGCCAGCAGCCCCCAGGGTCTTACCTACGAGCAGTACTTC.

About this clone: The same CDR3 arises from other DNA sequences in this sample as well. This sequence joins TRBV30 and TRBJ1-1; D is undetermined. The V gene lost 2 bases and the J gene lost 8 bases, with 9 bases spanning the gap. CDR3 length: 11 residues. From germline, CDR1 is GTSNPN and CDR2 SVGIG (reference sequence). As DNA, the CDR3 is TGTGCCTGGAGTCCAACCAGGGAAGCTTTCTTT. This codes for CAWSPTREAFF. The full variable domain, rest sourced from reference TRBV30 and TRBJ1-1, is SQTIHQWPATLVQPVGSPLSLECTVEGTSNPNLYWYRQAAGRGLQLLFYSVGIGQISSEVPQNLSASRPQDRQFILSSKKLLLSDSGFYLCAWSPTREAFFGQGTRLTVV.

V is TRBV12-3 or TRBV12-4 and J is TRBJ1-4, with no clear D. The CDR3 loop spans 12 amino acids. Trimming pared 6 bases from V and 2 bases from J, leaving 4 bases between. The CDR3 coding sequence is TGTGCCAGCAGGTGGACTAATGAAAAACTGTTTTTT. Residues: CASRWTNEKLFF.